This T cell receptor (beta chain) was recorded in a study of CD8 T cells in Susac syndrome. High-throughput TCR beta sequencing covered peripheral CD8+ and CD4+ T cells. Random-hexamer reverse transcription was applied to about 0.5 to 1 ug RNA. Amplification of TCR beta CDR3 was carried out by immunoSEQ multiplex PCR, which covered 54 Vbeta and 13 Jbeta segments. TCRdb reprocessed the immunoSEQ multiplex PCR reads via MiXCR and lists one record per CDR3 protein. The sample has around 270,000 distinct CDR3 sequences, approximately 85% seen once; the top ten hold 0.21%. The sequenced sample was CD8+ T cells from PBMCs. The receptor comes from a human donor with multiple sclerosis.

CDR3 residues: CASSDEGLSDEQFF. The CDR3, as DNA: TGTGCCAGCAGTGACGAGGGACTAAGCGATGAGCAGTTCTTC. V and J are TRBV6-4 and TRBJ2-1, with 7 bases lining up with TRBD2. Germline lookup yields CDR1 MRHNA and CDR2 SNTAGT. CDR3 length equals 14 residues. V lost 2 bases, J lost 8 bases, and 6 bases stayed unmatched.